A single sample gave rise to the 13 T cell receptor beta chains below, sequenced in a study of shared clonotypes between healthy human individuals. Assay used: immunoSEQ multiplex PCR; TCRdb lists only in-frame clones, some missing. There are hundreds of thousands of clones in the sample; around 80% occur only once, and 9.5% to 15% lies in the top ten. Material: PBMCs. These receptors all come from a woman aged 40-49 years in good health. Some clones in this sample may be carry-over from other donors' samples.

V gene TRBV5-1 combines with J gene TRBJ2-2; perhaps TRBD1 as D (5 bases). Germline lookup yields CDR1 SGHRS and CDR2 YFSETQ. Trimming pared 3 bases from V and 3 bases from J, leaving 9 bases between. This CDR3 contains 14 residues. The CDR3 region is CASSSDSYTGELFF. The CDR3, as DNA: TGCGCCAGCAGCTCCGACAGCTACACCGGGGAGCTGTTTTTT.

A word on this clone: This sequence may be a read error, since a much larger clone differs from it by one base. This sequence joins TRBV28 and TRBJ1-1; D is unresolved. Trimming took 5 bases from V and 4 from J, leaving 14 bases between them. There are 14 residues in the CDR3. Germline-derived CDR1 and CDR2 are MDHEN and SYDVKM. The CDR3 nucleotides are TGTGCCAGCAGTGATGACACAAAGAGCACTGAAGCTTTCTTT. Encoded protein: CASSDDTKSTEAFF.

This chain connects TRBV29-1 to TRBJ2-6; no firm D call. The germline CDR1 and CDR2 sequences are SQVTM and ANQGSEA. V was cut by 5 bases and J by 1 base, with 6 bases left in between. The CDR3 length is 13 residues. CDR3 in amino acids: CSVFKSGANVLTF. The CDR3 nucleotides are TGCAGCGTTTTTAAGTCTGGGGCCAACGTCCTGACTTTC.

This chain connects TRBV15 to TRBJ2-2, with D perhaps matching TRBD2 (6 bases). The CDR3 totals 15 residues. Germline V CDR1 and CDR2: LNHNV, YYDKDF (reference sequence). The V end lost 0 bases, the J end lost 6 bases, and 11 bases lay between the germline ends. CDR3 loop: CATSRERGAAGELFF. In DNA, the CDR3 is TGTGCCACCAGCAGAGAGCGGGGCGCTGCCGGGGAGCTGTTTTTT.

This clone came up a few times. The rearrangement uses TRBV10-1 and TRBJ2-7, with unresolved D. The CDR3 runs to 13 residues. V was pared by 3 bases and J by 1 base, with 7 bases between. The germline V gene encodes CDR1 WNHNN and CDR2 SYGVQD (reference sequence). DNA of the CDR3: TGCGCCAGCAGTGAATCGGTTTCCTACGAGCAGTACTTC. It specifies CASSESVSYEQYF.

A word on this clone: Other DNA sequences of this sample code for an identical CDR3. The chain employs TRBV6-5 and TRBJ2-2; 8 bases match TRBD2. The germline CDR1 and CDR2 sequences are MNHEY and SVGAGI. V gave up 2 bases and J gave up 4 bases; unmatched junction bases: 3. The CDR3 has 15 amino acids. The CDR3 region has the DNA TGTGCCAGCAGTTACGGAAGCGGGGGCACCGGGGAGCTGTTTTTT. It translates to CASSYGSGGTGELFF.

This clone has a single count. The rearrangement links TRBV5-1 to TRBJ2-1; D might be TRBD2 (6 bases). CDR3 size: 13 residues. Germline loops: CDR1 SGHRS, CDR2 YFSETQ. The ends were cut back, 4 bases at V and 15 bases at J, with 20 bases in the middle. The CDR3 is CASSPEGDRYPFF. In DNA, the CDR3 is TGCGCCAGCAGCCCGGAGGGAGATAGATACCCGTTCTTC.

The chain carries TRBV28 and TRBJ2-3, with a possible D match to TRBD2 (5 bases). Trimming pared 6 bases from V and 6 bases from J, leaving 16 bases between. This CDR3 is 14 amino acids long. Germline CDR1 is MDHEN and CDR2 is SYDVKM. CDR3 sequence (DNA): TGTGCCAGCAGCTCGGTAGGACGAGGGGATACGCAGTATTTT. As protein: CASSSVGRGDTQYF. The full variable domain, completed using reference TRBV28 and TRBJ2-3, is DVKVTQSSRYLVKRTGEKVFLECVQDMDHENMFWYRQDPGLGLRLIYFSYDVKMKEKGDIPEGYSVSREKKERFSLILESASTNQTSMYLCASSSVGRGDTQYFGPGTRLTVL.

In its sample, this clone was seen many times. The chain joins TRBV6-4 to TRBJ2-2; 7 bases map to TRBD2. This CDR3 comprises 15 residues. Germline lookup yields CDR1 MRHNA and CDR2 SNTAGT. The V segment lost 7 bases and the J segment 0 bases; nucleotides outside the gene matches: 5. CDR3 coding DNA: TGTGCCAGCACTACTAGCGCGTCGAACACCGGGGAGCTGTTTTTT. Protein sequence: CASTTSASNTGELFF.

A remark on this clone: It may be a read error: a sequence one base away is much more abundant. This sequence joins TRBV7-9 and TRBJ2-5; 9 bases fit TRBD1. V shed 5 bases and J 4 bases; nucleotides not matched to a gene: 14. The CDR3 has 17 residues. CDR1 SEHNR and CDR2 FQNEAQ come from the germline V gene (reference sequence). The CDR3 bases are TGTGCCAGCAGCGAAGGACAGGGGTGGGGTTTAGGAGAGACCCAGTACTTC. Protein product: CASSEGQGWGLGETQYF.

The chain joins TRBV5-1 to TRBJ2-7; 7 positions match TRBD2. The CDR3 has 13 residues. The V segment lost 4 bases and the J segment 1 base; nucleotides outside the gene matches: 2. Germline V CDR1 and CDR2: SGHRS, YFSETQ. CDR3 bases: TGCGCCAGCAGCAGGCGGGGGTCCTACGAGCAGTACTTC. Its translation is CASSRRGSYEQYF.

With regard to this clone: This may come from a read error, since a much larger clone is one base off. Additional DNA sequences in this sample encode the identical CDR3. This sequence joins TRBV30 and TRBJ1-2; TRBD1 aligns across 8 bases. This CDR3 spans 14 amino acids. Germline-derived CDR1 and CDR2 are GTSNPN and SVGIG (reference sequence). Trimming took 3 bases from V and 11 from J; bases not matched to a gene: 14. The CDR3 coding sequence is TGTGCCTGGAGGGCAGGGGGCCGGGGTTTTGGTTACACCTTC. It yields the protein CAWRAGGRGFGYTF.

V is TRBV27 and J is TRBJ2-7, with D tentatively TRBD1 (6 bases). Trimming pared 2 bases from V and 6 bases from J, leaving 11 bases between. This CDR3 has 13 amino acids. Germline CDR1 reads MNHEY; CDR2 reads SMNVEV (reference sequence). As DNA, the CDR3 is TGTGCCAGCAGTTTAGGGGGCAGTCGCGAGCAGTACTTC. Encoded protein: CASSLGGSREQYF.